This T cell receptor (beta chain) was profiled in a study of T cell changes during pregnancy in multiple sclerosis. This clone was seen a single time. CDR1 is MNHEY and CDR2 is SMNVEV in the germline V gene (reference sequence). This CDR3 comprises 15 residues. Trimming removed 3 bases from V and 0 bases from J; junction bases left unmatched: 0. The method was immunoSEQ multiplex PCR; TCRdb's version includes in-frame clones alone and lacks a portion of them. The sample consists of fewer than 85,000 clones, approximately 93% of them appearing once. This chain connects TRBV27 to TRBJ2-5, with TRBD2 matching 11 bases. The sequencing here drew on peripheral blood, taken in the second trimester of pregnancy. This TCR derives from a female donor with multiple sclerosis, enrolled in a pregnancy study. This CDR3 reads CASSLTSGDQETQYF. The CDR3 DNA is TGTGCCAGCAGTTTGACTAGCGGGGACCAAGAGACCCAGTACTTC.